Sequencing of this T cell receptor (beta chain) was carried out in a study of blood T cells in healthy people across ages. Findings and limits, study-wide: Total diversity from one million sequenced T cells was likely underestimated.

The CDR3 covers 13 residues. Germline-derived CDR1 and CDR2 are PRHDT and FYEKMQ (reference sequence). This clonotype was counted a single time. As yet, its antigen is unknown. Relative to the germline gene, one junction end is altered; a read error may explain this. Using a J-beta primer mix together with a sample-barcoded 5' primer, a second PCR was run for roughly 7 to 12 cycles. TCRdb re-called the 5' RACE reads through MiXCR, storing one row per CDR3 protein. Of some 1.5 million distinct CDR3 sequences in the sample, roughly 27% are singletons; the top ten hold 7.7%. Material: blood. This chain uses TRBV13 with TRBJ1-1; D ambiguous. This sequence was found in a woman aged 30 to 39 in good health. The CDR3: CASSLGRFTEAFF. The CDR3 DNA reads TGTGCCAGCAGCCTAGGACGGTTCACTGAAGCTTTCTTT.